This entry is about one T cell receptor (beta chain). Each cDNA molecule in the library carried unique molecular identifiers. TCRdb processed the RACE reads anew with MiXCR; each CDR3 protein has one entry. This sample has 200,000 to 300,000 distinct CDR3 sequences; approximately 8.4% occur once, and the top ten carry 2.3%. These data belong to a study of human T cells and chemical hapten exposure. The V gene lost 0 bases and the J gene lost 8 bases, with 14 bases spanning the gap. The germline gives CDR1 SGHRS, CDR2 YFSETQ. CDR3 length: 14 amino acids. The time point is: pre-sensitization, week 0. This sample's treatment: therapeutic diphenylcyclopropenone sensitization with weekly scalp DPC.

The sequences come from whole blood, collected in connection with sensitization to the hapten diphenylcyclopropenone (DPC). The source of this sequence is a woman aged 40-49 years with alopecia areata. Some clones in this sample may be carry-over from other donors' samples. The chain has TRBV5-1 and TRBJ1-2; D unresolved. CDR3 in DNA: TGCGCCAGCAGCTTGGAGACGTCCCTGCGGGGCTACACCTTC. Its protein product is CASSLETSLRGYTF.